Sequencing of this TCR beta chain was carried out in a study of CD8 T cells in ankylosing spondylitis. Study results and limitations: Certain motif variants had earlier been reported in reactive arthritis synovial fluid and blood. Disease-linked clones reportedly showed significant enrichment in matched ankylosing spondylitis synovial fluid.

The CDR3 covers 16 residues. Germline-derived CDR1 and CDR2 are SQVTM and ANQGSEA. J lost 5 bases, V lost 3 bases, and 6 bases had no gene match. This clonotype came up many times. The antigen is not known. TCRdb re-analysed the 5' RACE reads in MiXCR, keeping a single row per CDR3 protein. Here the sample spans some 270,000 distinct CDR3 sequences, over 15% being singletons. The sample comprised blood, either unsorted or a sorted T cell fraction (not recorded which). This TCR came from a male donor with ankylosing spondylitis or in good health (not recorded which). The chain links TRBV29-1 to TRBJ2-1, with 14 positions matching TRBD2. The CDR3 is CSVETSGRAFHNEQFF. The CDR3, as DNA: TGCAGCGTTGAGACTAGCGGGAGGGCCTTCCACAATGAGCAGTTCTTC.